These T cell receptor beta chains were read from a single sample in a study of T cell changes during pregnancy in multiple sclerosis. Measured with immunoSEQ multiplex PCR; TCRdb has only the in-frame clones, and not every one. The sample lists 55,000 to 70,000 clones, under 95% occurring once. The specimen comprised peripheral blood, sampled in the second trimester of pregnancy. The receptors originated from a female donor in good health, enrolled as a control in a pregnancy study. Each CDR3 is given with its conserved first and last residue. A D gene is named only where the DNA matches it firmly. Size is omitted from some rows. Given values are once, few, many or a class for expanded clones.

V: TRBV4-1; size: NA; J: TRBJ2-5; D: TRBD2; length: 15; DNA: TGCGCCAGCAGCCGACTAGCGGGAGTAGGAGAGACCCAGTACTTC; CDR3: CASSRLAGVGETQYF
V: TRBV7-9; size: once; J: TRBJ2-3; D: NA; length: 14; DNA: TGTGCCAGCAGCTTAAGCCTAGCCCGAGATACGCAGTATTTT; CDR3: CASSLSLARDTQYF
V: TRBV5-1; size: NA; J: TRBJ1-2; D: NA; length: 14; DNA: TGCGCCAGCGGCCCAAAGGGAGCTAACTATGGCTACACCTTC; CDR3: CASGPKGANYGYTF
V: TRBV7-9; size: NA; J: TRBJ1-1; D: TRBD1; length: 14; DNA: TGTGCCAGCAGTCGACAGGGAAAGAACACTGAAGCTTTCTTT; CDR3: CASSRQGKNTEAFF
V: TRBV6-1; size: NA; J: TRBJ2-7; D: TRBD1; length: 15; DNA: TGTGCCAGCAGGACCCGGGACAGGGGCTCCTACGAGCAGTACTTC; CDR3: CASRTRDRGSYEQYF
V: TRBV7-9; size: NA; J: TRBJ2-7; D: TRBD2; length: 16; DNA: TGTGCCAGCAGCCCGAGGGGACTAGCGGGATCCTACGAGCAGTACTTC; CDR3: CASSPRGLAGSYEQYF
V: TRBV7-2; size: NA; J: TRBJ1-2; D: TRBD1; length: 16; DNA: TGTGCCAGCAGCTTATGGGGGGACAGGAGGAACTATGGCTACACCTTC; CDR3: CASSLWGDRRNYGYTF
V: TRBV18; size: NA; J: TRBJ2-1; D: NA; length: 14; DNA: TGTGCCAGCTCACCAATAGGACAGACCGATGAGCAGTTCTTC; CDR3: CASSPIGQTDEQFF
V: TRBV4-1; size: NA; J: TRBJ1-5; D: NA; length: 16; DNA: TGCGCCAGCAGCCACCTATTCACCAAAACTAATCAGCCCCAGCATTTT; CDR3: CASSHLFTKTNQPQHF
V: TRBV28; size: once; J: TRBJ1-4; D: NA; length: 11; DNA: TGTGCCAGCAGTTTATTAGAAAAACTGTTTTTT; CDR3: CASSLLEKLFF
V: TRBV7-4; size: NA; J: TRBJ2-1; D: TRBD2; length: 16; DNA: TGTGCCAGCAGCCCAGTAGGTAGCGGGAGGTACAATGAGCAGTTCTTC; CDR3: CASSPVGSGRYNEQFF
V: TRBV28; size: NA; J: TRBJ2-7; D: NA; length: 13; DNA: TGTGCCAGCAGCTACCAGGGAACTGGCGAGCAGTACTTC; CDR3: CASSYQGTGEQYF
V: TRBV10-2; size: NA; J: TRBJ2-7; D: NA; length: 12; DNA: TGCGCCAGCTCCAGACAGGCCTACGAGCAGTACTTC; CDR3: CASSRQAYEQYF
V: TRBV2; size: NA; J: TRBJ2-7; D: NA; length: 17; DNA: TGTGCCAGCAGTGGAACAAAACAGGGCACCCACTCCTACGAGCAGTACTTC; CDR3: CASSGTKQGTHSYEQYF
V: TRBV7-3; size: NA; J: TRBJ2-1; D: NA; length: 13; DNA: TGTGCCAGCAGCTTAATAGGGGATCGCCCGCAGTTCTTC; CDR3: CASSLIGDRPQFF
V: TRBV6-1; size: NA; J: TRBJ2-7; D: NA; length: 13; DNA: TGTGCCAGCAGCCCCACGGGTTCCTACGAGCAGTACTTC; CDR3: CASSPTGSYEQYF
V: TRBV27; size: NA; J: TRBJ2-5; D: TRBD1; length: 15; DNA: TGTGCCAGCAGTGCAGGGGGCTCATACCAAGAGACCCAGTACTTC; CDR3: CASSAGGSYQETQYF
V: TRBV27; size: NA; J: TRBJ1-1; D: TRBD1; length: 15; DNA: TGTGCCAGCAGTACCGGACAGGGGGCGGGTTCTGAAGCTTTCTTT; CDR3: CASSTGQGAGSEAFF
V: TRBV6-5; size: NA; J: TRBJ1-5; D: TRBD1; length: 15; DNA: TGTGCCAGCAGTCCCTACGACAGGGCCAATCAGCCCCAGCATTTT; CDR3: CASSPYDRANQPQHF
V: TRBV19; size: NA; J: TRBJ1-6; D: NA; length: 16; DNA: TGTGCCAGTAAGGAGGGCGGAAACTCCTATAATTCACCCCTCCACTTT; CDR3: CASKEGGNSYNSPLHF
V: TRBV2; size: NA; J: TRBJ2-7; D: NA; length: 12; DNA: TGTGCCAGCATATTGGAGACCTACGAGCAGTACTTC; CDR3: CASILETYEQYF
V: TRBV6-1; size: NA; J: TRBJ2-5; D: NA; length: 14; DNA: TGTGCCAGCAGTTATGCTACGTCACGGGAGACCCAGTACTTC; CDR3: CASSYATSRETQYF
V: TRBV5-1; size: once; J: TRBJ1-3; D: TRBD1; length: 18; DNA: TGCGCCAGCAGCTACCGGGACAGGTCAAGATTTAGTGGAAACACCATATATTTT; CDR3: CASSYRDRSRFSGNTIYF
V: TRBV19; size: NA; J: TRBJ2-2; D: TRBD2; length: 16; DNA: TGTGCCAGTAGTCCTCCGGGACTACACCTCACCGGGGAGCTGTTTTTT; CDR3: CASSPPGLHLTGELFF
V: TRBV10-3; size: NA; J: TRBJ2-7; D: TRBD2; length: 18; DNA: TGTGCCATCAGCACCGGGACTAGCGGGAGGCCAACAACCTACGAGCAGTACTTC; CDR3: CAISTGTSGRPTTYEQYF
V: TRBV9; size: NA; J: TRBJ2-1; D: TRBD2; length: 15; DNA: TGTGCCAGCAGCCCGGCCACTAGCGGGAGCGCTGAGCAGTTCTTC; CDR3: CASSPATSGSAEQFF
V: TRBV28; size: NA; J: TRBJ1-2; D: NA; length: 13; DNA: TGTGCCAGCGAAACGGGGGGGGCCCATGGCTACACCTTC; CDR3: CASETGGAHGYTF
V: TRBV7-8; size: NA; J: TRBJ2-7; D: TRBD1; length: 17; DNA: TGTGCCAGCAGCCCTTCGTTAGGACAGGGGATCTCCTACGAGCAGTACTTC; CDR3: CASSPSLGQGISYEQYF
V: TRBV7-9; size: once; J: TRBJ1-3; D: NA; length: 13; DNA: TGTGCCAGCAGCTTAAATAGTGGAAACACCATATATTTT; CDR3: CASSLNSGNTIYF
V: TRBV7-9; size: NA; J: TRBJ2-7; D: TRBD1; length: 14; DNA: TGTGCCAGCAGCGCCCCGGGACAGAACTACGAGCAGTACTTC; CDR3: CASSAPGQNYEQYF
V: TRBV27; size: NA; J: TRBJ1-5; D: NA; length: 15; DNA: TGTGCCAGCAGTTTATTCACAGGGAGCAATCAGCCCCAGCATTTT; CDR3: CASSLFTGSNQPQHF
V: TRBV11-2; size: NA; J: TRBJ2-7; D: NA; length: 13; DNA: TGTGCCAGCAGCTTAGAAGGTCCAGGCGAGCAGTACTTC; CDR3: CASSLEGPGEQYF
V: TRBV30; size: NA; J: TRBJ1-1; D: NA; length: 14; DNA: TGTGCCTGGAGTAGGGTGCAGGGGATCTCTGAAGCTTTCTTT; CDR3: CAWSRVQGISEAFF
V: TRBV5-5; size: NA; J: TRBJ1-2; D: TRBD1; length: 15; DNA: TGTGCCAGCCTACCGGACCCAGGGGGCAGCTATGGCTACACCTTC; CDR3: CASLPDPGGSYGYTF
V: TRBV9; size: NA; J: TRBJ2-3; D: TRBD2; length: 15; DNA: TGTGCCAGCAGCCTAAGCGGGAGTGGCACAGATACGCAGTATTTT; CDR3: CASSLSGSGTDTQYF
V: TRBV15; size: NA; J: TRBJ2-6; D: TRBD2; length: 20; DNA: TGTGCCACCAGCAGAGATGCAAGCGGGAGGTTCAGCTCTGGGGCCAACGTCCTGACTTTC; CDR3: CATSRDASGRFSSGANVLTF
V: TRBV5-1; size: once; J: TRBJ2-3; D: NA; length: 14; DNA: TGCGCCAGCGGCGGTGGTGAGAGCACAGATACGCAGTATTTT; CDR3: CASGGGESTDTQYF
V: TRBV5-4; size: once; J: TRBJ1-4; D: TRBD1; length: 15; DNA: TGTGCCAGCAGCCTCCAGGGGGTCACTAATGAAAAACTGTTTTTT; CDR3: CASSLQGVTNEKLFF
V: TRBV14; size: NA; J: TRBJ1-1; D: NA; length: 12; DNA: TGTGCCAGCAGCCAAGAAACAATTGGAGCTTTCTTT; CDR3: CASSQETIGAFF
V: TRBV19; size: NA; J: TRBJ1-5; D: TRBD1; length: 16; DNA: TGTGCCAGTAGTCCCCGACAGGGGAATAGCAATCAGCCCCAGCATTTT; CDR3: CASSPRQGNSNQPQHF
V: TRBV5-6; size: once; J: TRBJ2-4; D: TRBD2; length: 17; DNA: TGTGCCAGCAGCAGATACGGGACTAGCGGGACCAAAAACATTCAGTACTTC; CDR3: CASSRYGTSGTKNIQYF
V: TRBV5-6; size: NA; J: TRBJ1-2; D: NA; length: 11; DNA: TGTGCCAGCAGCTTCAGTTCCGGCTACACCTTC; CDR3: CASSFSSGYTF
V: TRBV2; size: once; J: TRBJ1-1; D: NA; length: 14; DNA: TGTGCCAGCAAAAGGGGCGCGGAAAACACTGAAGCTTTCTTT; CDR3: CASKRGAENTEAFF
V: TRBV5-6; size: NA; J: TRBJ2-3; D: TRBD2; length: 14; DNA: TGTGCCAGCAGCCTGGGACTAGTGGGTGATACGCAGTATTTT; CDR3: CASSLGLVGDTQYF
V: TRBV5-5; size: NA; J: TRBJ2-7; D: TRBD1; length: 14; DNA: TGTGCCAGCAGCGATCCGGGACAGGGGTACGAGCAGTACTTC; CDR3: CASSDPGQGYEQYF
V: TRBV16; size: NA; J: TRBJ2-3; D: TRBD2; length: 17; DNA: TGTGCCAGCAGCCAACCCGAGTTAGCGGGAGTGACAGATACGCAGTATTTT; CDR3: CASSQPELAGVTDTQYF
V: TRBV19; size: once; J: TRBJ2-3; D: NA; length: 15; DNA: TGTGCCAGTAGTATAAGAGGGTACAGCACAGATACGCAGTATTTT; CDR3: CASSIRGYSTDTQYF
V: TRBV6-6; size: NA; J: TRBJ1-2; D: TRBD1; length: 14; DNA: TGTGCCAGCAGTCGCGAGGGGGCCGGCTATGGCTACACCTTC; CDR3: CASSREGAGYGYTF
V: TRBV9; size: NA; J: TRBJ1-5; D: NA; length: 14; DNA: TGTGCCAGCAGCGTCGAGGGGGAAAAAACGCCCCAGCATTTT; CDR3: CASSVEGEKTPQHF
V: TRBV11-2; size: NA; J: TRBJ1-1; D: NA; length: 12; DNA: TGTGCCAGCAGCTTATTAGGGGAAGAAGCTTTCTTT; CDR3: CASSLLGEEAFF
V: TRBV10-2; size: NA; J: TRBJ1-1; D: TRBD1; length: 13; DNA: TGCGCCAGCTCGGACAGGGTGAACACTGAAGCTTTCTTT; CDR3: CASSDRVNTEAFF
V: TRBV11-2; size: NA; J: TRBJ2-7; D: TRBD1; length: 13; DNA: TGTGCCAGCAAGAGACAGGGGACCTACGAGCAGTACTTC; CDR3: CASKRQGTYEQYF
V: TRBV28; size: NA; J: TRBJ1-1; D: TRBD1; length: 15; DNA: TGTGCCAGCAGTTTACGGGACAGGGGGCTTGATGAAGCTTTCTTT; CDR3: CASSLRDRGLDEAFF
V: TRBV4-2; size: NA; J: TRBJ2-3; D: NA; length: 14; DNA: TGTGCCAGCAGCCGTTTTGCGGGCACAGATACGCAGTATTTT; CDR3: CASSRFAGTDTQYF
V: TRBV5-1; size: NA; J: TRBJ1-1; D: NA; length: 14; DNA: TGCGCCAGCAGCTTGGTGGGAGAGGGCACTGAAGCTTTCTTT; CDR3: CASSLVGEGTEAFF
V: TRBV5-4; size: NA; J: TRBJ1-1; D: NA; length: 17; DNA: TGTGCCAGCAGCAAAGGGACTCCTTCCTGGGAGAACACTGAAGCTTTCTTT; CDR3: CASSKGTPSWENTEAFF
V: TRBV28; size: NA; J: TRBJ2-7; D: TRBD2; length: 14; DNA: TGTGCCAGCAGGGTACTAGCGGGAGCCTACGAGCAGTACTTC; CDR3: CASRVLAGAYEQYF
V: TRBV14; size: NA; J: TRBJ1-1; D: TRBD1; length: 15; DNA: TGTGCCAGCAGCCAAAACAGGGGATTGAACACTGAAGCTTTCTTT; CDR3: CASSQNRGLNTEAFF
V: TRBV7-3; size: once; J: TRBJ2-1; D: NA; length: 13; DNA: TGTGCAAGCGGGGTGGGAGGGACACCTGAGCAGTTCTTC; CDR3: CASGVGGTPEQFF
V: TRBV7-7; size: few; J: TRBJ2-5; D: TRBD1; length: 14; DNA: TGTGCTAGCAGCCCGGGACAGTTCCAAGAGACCCAGTACTTC; CDR3: CASSPGQFQETQYF